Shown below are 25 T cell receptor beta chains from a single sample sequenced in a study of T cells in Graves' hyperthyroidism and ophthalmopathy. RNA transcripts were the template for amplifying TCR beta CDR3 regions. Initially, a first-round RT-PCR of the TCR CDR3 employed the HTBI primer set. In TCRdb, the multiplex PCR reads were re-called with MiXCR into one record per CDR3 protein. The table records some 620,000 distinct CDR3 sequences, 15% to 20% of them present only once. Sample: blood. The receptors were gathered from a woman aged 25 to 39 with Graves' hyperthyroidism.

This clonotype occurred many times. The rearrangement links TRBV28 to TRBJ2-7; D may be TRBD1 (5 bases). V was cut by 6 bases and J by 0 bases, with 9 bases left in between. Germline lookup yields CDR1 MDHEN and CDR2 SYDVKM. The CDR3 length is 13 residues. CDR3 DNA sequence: TGTGCCAGCAGGATACAGGACTCCTACGAGCAGTACTTC. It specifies CASRIQDSYEQYF.

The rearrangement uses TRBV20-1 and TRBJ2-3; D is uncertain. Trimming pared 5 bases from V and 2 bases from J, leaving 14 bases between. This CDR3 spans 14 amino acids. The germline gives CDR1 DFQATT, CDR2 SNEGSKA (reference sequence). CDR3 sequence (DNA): TGCAGTGCTCCGAGACTGGCTACCACAGATACGCAGTATTTT. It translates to CSAPRLATTDTQYF.

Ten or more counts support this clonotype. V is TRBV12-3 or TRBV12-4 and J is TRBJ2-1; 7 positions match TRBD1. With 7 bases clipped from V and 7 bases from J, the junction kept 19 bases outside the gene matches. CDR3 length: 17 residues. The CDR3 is CASTLGGVGGTWNEQFF. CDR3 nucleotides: TGTGCCAGCACCTTAGGAGGTGTAGGGGGCACATGGAATGAGCAGTTCTTC.

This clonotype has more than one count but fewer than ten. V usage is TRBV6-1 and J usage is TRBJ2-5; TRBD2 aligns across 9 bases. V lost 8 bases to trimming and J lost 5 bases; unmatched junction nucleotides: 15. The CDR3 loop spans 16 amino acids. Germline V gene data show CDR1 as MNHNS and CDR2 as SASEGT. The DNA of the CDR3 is TGTGCCAGCCCTAAACCAGGGGCTAGCGGGACGGAGACCCAGTACTTC. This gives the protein CASPKPGASGTETQYF.

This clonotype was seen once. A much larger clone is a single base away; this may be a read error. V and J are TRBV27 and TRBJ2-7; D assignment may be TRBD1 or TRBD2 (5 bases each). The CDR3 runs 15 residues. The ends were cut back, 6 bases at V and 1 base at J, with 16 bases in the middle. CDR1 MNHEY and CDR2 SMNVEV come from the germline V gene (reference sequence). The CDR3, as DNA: TGTGCCAGCAGACGAGGGGCAGAGGGGTCCTACGAGCAGTACTTC. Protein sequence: CASRRGAEGSYEQYF.

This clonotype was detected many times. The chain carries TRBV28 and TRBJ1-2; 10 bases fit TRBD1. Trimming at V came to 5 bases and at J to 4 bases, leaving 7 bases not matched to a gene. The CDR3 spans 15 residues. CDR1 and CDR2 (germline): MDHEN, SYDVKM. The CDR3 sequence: CASSRPGTGVYGYTF. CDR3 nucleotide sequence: TGTGCCAGCAGTCGACCCGGGACAGGGGTCTATGGCTACACCTTC.

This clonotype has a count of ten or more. CDR3 in amino acids: CASSYSRAGANTGELFF. The CDR3 nucleotides are TGTGCCAGCAGTTACTCCAGGGCGGGGGCGAACACCGGGGAGCTGTTTTTT. The V call is TRBV6-6, the J call TRBJ2-2, with 7 bases identical to TRBD2. Trimming at V came to 0 bases and at J to 0 bases, leaving 4 bases not matched to a gene. Germline CDR1 MNHNY, CDR2 SVGAGI (reference sequence). The CDR3 contains 17 residues.

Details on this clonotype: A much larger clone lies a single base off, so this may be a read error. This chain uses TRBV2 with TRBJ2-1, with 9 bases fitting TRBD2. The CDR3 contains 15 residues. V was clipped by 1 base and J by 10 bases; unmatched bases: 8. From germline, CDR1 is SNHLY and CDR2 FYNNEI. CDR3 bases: TGTGCCAGCAGTGAAGATCAGCTAGCGGGAAAGGAGCAGTTCTTC. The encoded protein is CASSEDQLAGKEQFF.

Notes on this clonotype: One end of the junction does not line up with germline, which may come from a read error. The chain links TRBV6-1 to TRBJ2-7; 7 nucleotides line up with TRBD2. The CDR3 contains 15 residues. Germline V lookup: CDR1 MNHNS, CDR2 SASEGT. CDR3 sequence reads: CASSQPPGLSYEQYF. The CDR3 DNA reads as TGTGCCAGCAGCCAACCACCGGGACTAAGCTACGAGCAATACTTC.

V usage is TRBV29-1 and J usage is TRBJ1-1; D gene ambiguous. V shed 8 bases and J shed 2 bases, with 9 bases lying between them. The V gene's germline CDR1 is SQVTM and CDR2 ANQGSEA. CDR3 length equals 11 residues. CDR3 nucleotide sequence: TGCAGCATCGGCAGAAACACTGAAGCTTTCTTT. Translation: CSIGRNTEAFF.

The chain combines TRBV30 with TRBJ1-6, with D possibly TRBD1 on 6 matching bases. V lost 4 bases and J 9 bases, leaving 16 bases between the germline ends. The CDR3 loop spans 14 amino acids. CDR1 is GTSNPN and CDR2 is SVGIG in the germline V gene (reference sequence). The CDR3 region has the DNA TGTGCCTGGAAGTGGGGGGCGGTGGGTTCACCCCTCCACTTT. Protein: CAWKWGAVGSPLHF.

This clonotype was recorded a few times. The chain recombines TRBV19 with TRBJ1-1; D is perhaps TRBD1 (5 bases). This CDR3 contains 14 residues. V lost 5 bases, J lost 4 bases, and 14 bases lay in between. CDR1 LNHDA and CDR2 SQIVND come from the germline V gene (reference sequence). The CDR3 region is CASSPLPGRTEAFF. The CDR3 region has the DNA TGTGCCAGTAGTCCCCTGCCGGGGCGCACTGAAGCTTTCTTT. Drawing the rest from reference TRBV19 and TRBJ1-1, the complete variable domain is DGGITQSPKYLFRKEGQNVTLSCEQNLNHDAMYWYRQDPGQGLRLIYYSQIVNDFQKGDIAEGYSVSREKKESFPLTVTSAQKNPTAFYLCASSPLPGRTEAFFGQGTRLTVV.

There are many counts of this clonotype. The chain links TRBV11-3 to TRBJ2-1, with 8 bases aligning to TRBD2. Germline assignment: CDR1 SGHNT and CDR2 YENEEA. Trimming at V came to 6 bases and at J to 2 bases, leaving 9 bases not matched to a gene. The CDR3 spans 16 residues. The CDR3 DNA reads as TGTGCCAGCAGGCCAAGTAGCGGGAACCCCTACAATGAGCAGTTCTTC. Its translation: CASRPSSGNPYNEQFF.

The CDR3 bases are TGTGCCAGCATCTCTTCTAGTACAAGGAGAGGAGGAAATCAGCCCCAGCATTTT. Residues: CASISSSTRRGGNQPQHF. This chain joins TRBV28 and TRBJ1-5; D is uncertain. V was pared by 7 bases and J by 4 bases, with 26 bases between. Germline V CDR1 and CDR2: MDHEN, SYDVKM. This CDR3 contains 18 residues.

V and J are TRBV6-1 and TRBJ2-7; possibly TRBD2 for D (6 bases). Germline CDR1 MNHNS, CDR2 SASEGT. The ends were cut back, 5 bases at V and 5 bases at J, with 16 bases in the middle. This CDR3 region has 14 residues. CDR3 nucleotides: TGTGCCAGCAGTTACGCTAGCGCGCGAAACGAGCAGTACTTC. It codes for CASSYASARNEQYF.

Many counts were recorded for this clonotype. CDR3 nucleotides: TGCAGCGCCCAAGATGGCAATCAGCCCCAGCATTTT. Amino acids: CSAQDGNQPQHF. V is TRBV29-1 and J is TRBJ1-5; D ambiguous. Germline V gene data show CDR1 as SQVTM and CDR2 as ANQGSEA. The CDR3 length is 12 residues. Trimming pared 7 bases from V and 2 bases from J, leaving 9 bases between.

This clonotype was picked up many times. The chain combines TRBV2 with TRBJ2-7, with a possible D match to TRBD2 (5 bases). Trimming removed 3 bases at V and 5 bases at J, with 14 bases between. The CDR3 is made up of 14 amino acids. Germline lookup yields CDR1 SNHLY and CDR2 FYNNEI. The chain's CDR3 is CASSELALLNEQYF. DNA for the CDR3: TGTGCCAGCAGTGAGCTAGCCCTTTTAAACGAGCAGTACTTC.

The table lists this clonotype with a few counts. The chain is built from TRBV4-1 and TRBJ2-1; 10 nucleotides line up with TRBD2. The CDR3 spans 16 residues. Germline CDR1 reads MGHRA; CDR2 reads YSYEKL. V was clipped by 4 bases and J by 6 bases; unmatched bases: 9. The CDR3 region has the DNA TGCGCCAGCAGCCTCCCTGGACTAGCGGCTATCAATGAGCAGTTCTTC. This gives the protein CASSLPGLAAINEQFF.

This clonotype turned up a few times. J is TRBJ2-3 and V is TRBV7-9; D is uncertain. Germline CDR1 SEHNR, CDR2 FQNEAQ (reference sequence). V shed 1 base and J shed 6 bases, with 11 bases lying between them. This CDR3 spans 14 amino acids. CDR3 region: CASSLEGLADTQYF. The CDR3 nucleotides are TGTGCCAGCAGCTTAGAAGGATTGGCGGATACGCAGTATTTT. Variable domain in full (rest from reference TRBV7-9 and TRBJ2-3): DTGVSQNPRHKITKRGQNVTFRCDPISEHNRLYWYRQTLGQGPEFLTYFQNEAQLEKSRLLSDRFSAERPKGSFSTLEIQRTEQGDSAMYLCASSLEGLADTQYFGPGTRLTVL.

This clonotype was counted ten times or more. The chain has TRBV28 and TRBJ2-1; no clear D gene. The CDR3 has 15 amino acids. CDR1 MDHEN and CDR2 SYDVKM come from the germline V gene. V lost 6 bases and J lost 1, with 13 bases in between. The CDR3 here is CASRPAAESYNEQFF. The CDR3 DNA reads TGTGCCAGCAGACCGGCGGCGGAGTCCTACAATGAGCAGTTCTTC.

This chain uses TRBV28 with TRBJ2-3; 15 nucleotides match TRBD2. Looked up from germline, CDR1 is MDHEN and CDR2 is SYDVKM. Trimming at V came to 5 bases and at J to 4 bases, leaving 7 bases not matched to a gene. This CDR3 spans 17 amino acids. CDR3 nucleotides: TGTGCCAGCAGTCGGACTAGCGGGAGGGCCCTGTCAGATACGCAGTATTTT. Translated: CASSRTSGRALSDTQYF.

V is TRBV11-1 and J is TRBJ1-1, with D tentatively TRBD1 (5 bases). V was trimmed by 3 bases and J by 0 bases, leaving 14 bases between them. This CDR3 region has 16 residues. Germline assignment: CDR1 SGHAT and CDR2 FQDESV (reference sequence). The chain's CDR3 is CASSFKGLGMNTEAFF. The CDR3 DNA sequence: TGTGCCAGCAGCTTTAAGGGGCTTGGTATGAACACTGAAGCTTTCTTT.

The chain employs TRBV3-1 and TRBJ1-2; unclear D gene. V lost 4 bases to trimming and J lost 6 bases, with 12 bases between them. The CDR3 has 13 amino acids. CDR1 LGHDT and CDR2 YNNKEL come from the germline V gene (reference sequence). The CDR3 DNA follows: TGTGCCAGCAGCCCAAGGGAGGCGGATGGCTACACCTTC. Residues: CASSPREADGYTF.

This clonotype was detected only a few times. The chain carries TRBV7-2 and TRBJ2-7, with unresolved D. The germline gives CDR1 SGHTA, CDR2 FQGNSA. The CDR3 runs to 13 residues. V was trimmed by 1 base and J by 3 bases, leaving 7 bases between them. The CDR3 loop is CASSLEPRYEQYF. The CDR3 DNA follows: TGTGCCAGCAGCTTAGAGCCTCGCTACGAGCAGTACTTC.

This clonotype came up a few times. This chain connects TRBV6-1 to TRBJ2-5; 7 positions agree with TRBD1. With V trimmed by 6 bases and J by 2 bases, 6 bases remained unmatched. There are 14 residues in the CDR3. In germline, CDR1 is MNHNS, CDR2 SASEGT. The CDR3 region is CASSWTGRQETQYF. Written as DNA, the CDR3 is TGTGCCAGCAGCTGGACAGGACGACAAGAGACCCAGTACTTC.